This T cell receptor (beta chain) was sequenced for a study of cytomegalovirus exposure and HLA in healthy donors. This clone appeared once. In the PCR, 60 Vbeta and 13 Jbeta primers were used. Original processing notes: An analysis performed later counted about 80 million unique TCR beta chains (around 11 million of them shared). Libraries were prepared by immunoSEQ multiplex PCR; TCRdb keeps only in-frame clonotypes and omits some of them. V, J and clone size reflect that table, while D and trimming were determined from the DNA. The sample has under 250,000 clones; roughly four fifths are singletons. The CDR3 totals 15 residues. V was shortened by 0 bases and J by 1 base, with 9 bases between the two germline ends. Looked up from germline, CDR1 is LGHNA and CDR2 is YNFKEQ.

This clonotype originated in a man aged 30 to 45 in good health and CMV-seronegative. Sequencing input: PBMCs. The chain is built from TRBV4-2 and TRBJ2-5, with a tentative D call TRBD2 (6 bases). The CDR3 nucleotides read TGTGCCAGCAGCCAAGAGAGTAGCGGCCAAGAGACCCAGTACTTC. Protein: CASSQESSGQETQYF.